The next 14 T cell receptor beta chains were all read from a single sample in a study of regulatory T cells in long-lasting Graves disease. As to time point: newly diagnosed GD, antithyroid drugs for less than 3 months. There was RNA extracted from PBMCs, and the TCR library was made from it. Combining iRepertoire HTBI primers with Arm-PCR of CDR3 regions, the authors built TCR beta libraries. TCRdb re-analysed the multiplex PCR reads in MiXCR, keeping a single row per CDR3 protein. The repertoire holds about 240,000 distinct CDR3 sequences, with around 20% as singletons. Here the sequenced sample was peripheral blood mononuclear cells (PBMCs), taken at new diagnosis, from a patient treated with antithyroid drugs. These receptors were collected from a female donor with Graves disease.

Turning to this clonotype: Only one base separates this from a far larger clonotype, so it likely reflects a read error. Lacking the conserved final phenylalanine or tryptophan, this CDR3 likely reflects a read error. The V call is TRBV13, the J call TRBJ2-7; maybe TRBD1 (5 bases). The CDR3 is made up of 13 amino acids. Trimming pared 4 bases from V and 1 base from J, leaving 8 bases between. The germline V gene has CDR1 PRHDT and CDR2 FYEKMQ (reference sequence). CDR3 nucleotides: TGTGCCAGCAGCTACGACAGATCCTACGAGCAGTACTCC. It is translated as CASSYDRSYEQYS.

This clonotype came up many times. This sequence joins TRBV11-2 and TRBJ2-1; 8 bases map to TRBD2. The J segment lost 5 bases and the V segment lost 5 bases, leaving 11 bases of the junction unmatched. The CDR3 totals 16 residues. Germline CDR1 and CDR2: SGHAT and FQNNGV. The CDR3: CASSNFPSTSDNEQFF. CDR3 bases: TGTGCCAGCAGCAATTTCCCTTCGACTAGCGACAATGAGCAGTTCTTC.

Ten or more counts support this clonotype. The V and J genes are TRBV12-3 or TRBV12-4 and TRBJ1-5; perhaps TRBD1 as D (5 bases). V was clipped by 1 base and J by 3 bases, with 7 bases between them. CDR3 size: 14 residues. As DNA, the CDR3 is TGTGCCAGCAGTTTAGGACAGCCCAATCAGCCCCAGCATTTT. This encodes CASSLGQPNQPQHF.

V gene TRBV2 combines with J gene TRBJ2-5; D possibly uses TRBD1 or TRBD2 (5 bases each). Germline V lookup: CDR1 SNHLY, CDR2 FYNNEI. V was clipped by 5 bases and J by 2 bases, with 12 bases between them. CDR3 length: 14 amino acids. CDR3 sequence (DNA): TGTGCCAGCAGTCCTTGGGACGAGCAAGAGACCCAGTACTTC. Protein sequence: CASSPWDEQETQYF.

This clonotype was observed many times. The chain is built from TRBV27 and TRBJ2-1; a weak D match, TRBD2 (5 bases). Trimming left V 5 bases short and J 4 bases short, with 9 bases between. The length of the CDR3 is 13 residues. Germline V CDR1 and CDR2: MNHEY, SMNVEV (reference sequence). This chain's CDR3 is CASSPQRYNEQFF. CDR3 DNA sequence: TGTGCCAGCAGTCCCCAGCGGTACAATGAGCAGTTCTTC.

This clonotype was counted many times. The chain carries TRBV2 and TRBJ1-2, with no clear D. Germline lookup yields CDR1 SNHLY and CDR2 FYNNEI. Trimming stripped 6 bases from V and 1 base from J, with 12 bases between. The CDR3 extends over 14 amino acids. The CDR3 nucleotides read TGTGCCAGCAGGCGGGGAGCGATTAACTATGGCTACACCTTC. Translated, it gives CASRRGAINYGYTF.

This clonotype was picked up many times. This chain uses TRBV30 with TRBJ1-6, with TRBD1 as a possible D gene (6 bases). Germline V CDR1 and CDR2: GTSNPN, SVGIG (reference sequence). V was pared by 0 bases and J by 7 bases, with 13 bases between. The CDR3 runs to 15 residues. In DNA form, the CDR3 reads TGTGCCTGGAGTGTACCTGACAGGCGCAATTCACCCCTCCACTTT. Its protein product is CAWSVPDRRNSPLHF.

This clonotype has at least ten counts. The rearrangement joins TRBV10-3 to TRBJ2-1; D is unresolved. This CDR3 spans 15 amino acids. Trimming cost V 7 bases and J 3 bases, with 16 bases left between them. Per germline, CDR1 ENHRY and CDR2 SYGVKD. The CDR3 sequence is CAIMGSATNYNEQFF. CDR3 sequence (DNA): TGTGCCATCATGGGGTCAGCAACGAACTACAATGAGCAGTTCTTC.

This clonotype was seen at least ten times. CDR3 sequence: CASSLSPATNEKLFF. The CDR3 DNA follows: TGTGCCAGCAGCTTAAGCCCCGCAACTAATGAAAAACTGTTTTTT. The chain links TRBV7-2 to TRBJ1-4, with D unclear. Trimming stripped 2 bases from V and 0 bases from J, with 7 bases between. The CDR3 loop spans 15 amino acids. Germline V CDR1 and CDR2: SGHTA, FQGNSA.

The V and J genes are TRBV5-6 and TRBJ2-3, with TRBD1 identical over 10 bases. The J call may be faulty, since TRBJ2-1 better matches the DNA end. The CDR3 consists of 15 residues. Per germline, CDR1 SGHDT and CDR2 YYEEEE. This CDR3 is CASSLTGQGTDEQFF. For the CDR3, the DNA is TGTGCCAGCAGCTTGACGGGACAGGGGACAGATGAGCAGTTCTTC.

This clonotype was picked up a small number of times. The gene calls are TRBV7-9 and TRBJ1-1, with D possibly being TRBD1 (5 bases). The CDR3 loop spans 14 amino acids. The V gene's germline CDR1 is SEHNR and CDR2 FQNEAQ (reference sequence). The V end was cut by 5 bases, the J end by 1 base, with 11 bases between. CDR3 DNA sequence: TGTGCCAGCAGCCTCAGGGCGGGGAACACTGAAGCTTTCTTT. Protein: CASSLRAGNTEAFF.

This clonotype was detected many times. The chain employs TRBV11-2 and TRBJ1-1; D remains unclear. Deletions cut 1 base from V and 0 bases from J, with 15 bases between. This CDR3 comprises 17 residues. Germline CDR1 SGHAT, CDR2 FQNNGV. CDR3: CASSLVPRGIVNTEAFF. CDR3 bases: TGTGCCAGCAGCTTAGTCCCTCGGGGAATCGTGAACACTGAAGCTTTCTTT.

Many counts were recorded for this clonotype. The rearrangement links TRBV19 to TRBJ2-7; D gene ambiguous. The CDR3 has 13 residues. V was pared by 3 bases and J by 3 bases, with 9 bases between. Per the germline V gene, CDR1 is LNHDA and CDR2 is SQIVND (reference sequence). In DNA, the CDR3 is TGTGCCAGTAGTATCGCGACATACTACGAGCAGTACTTC. Translating it yields CASSIATYYEQYF. Using reference TRBV19 and TRBJ2-7 for the parts outside the CDR3, the full variable domain is DGGITQSPKYLFRKEGQNVTLSCEQNLNHDAMYWYRQDPGQGLRLIYYSQIVNDFQKGDIAEGYSVSREKKESFPLTVTSAQKNPTAFYLCASSIATYYEQYFGPGTRLTVT.

Ten or more counts support this clonotype. The V and J genes are TRBV12-3 or TRBV12-4 and TRBJ2-1, with D possibly being TRBD1 (5 bases). V lost 6 bases to trimming and J lost 6 bases, with 27 bases between them. The CDR3 covers 18 residues. The CDR3 sequence: CASSSSTPAREDPNEQFF. Written as DNA, the CDR3 is TGTGCCAGCAGCTCCAGCACCCCTGCCAGGGAAGATCCCAATGAGCAGTTCTTC.